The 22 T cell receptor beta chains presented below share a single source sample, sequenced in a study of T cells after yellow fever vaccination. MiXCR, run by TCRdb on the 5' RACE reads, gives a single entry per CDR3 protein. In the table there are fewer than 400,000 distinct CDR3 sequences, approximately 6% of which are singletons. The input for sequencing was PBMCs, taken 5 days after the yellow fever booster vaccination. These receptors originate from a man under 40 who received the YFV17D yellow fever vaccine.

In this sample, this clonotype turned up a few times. CDR3 DNA: TGCAGTGCTAGAGGGGACAGGGGGAGCACAGATACGCAGTATTTT. Amino acids: CSARGDRGSTDTQYF. This sequence joins TRBV20-1 and TRBJ2-3; 11 nucleotides align to TRBD1. The CDR3 consists of 15 residues. Per germline, CDR1 DFQATT and CDR2 SNEGSKA (reference sequence). V shed 1 base and J 0 bases; nucleotides not matched to a gene: 0.

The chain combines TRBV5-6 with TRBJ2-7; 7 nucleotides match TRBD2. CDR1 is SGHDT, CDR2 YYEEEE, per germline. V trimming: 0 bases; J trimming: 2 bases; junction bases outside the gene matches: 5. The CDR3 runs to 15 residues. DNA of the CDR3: TGTGCCAGCAGCTTGGTGGGAGGGGACGCCTACGAGCAGTACTTC. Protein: CASSLVGGDAYEQYF.

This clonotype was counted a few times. CDR3 amino acids: CSARDPGTGNTIYF. As DNA, the CDR3 is TGCAGTGCTAGAGATCCCGGGACCGGAAACACCATATATTTT. This sequence joins TRBV20-1 and TRBJ1-3; tentative D call: TRBD1 (5 bases). Germline assignment: CDR1 DFQATT and CDR2 SNEGSKA (reference sequence). With 0 bases removed from V and 4 bases from J, the gap between germline ends came to 10 bases. The CDR3 totals 14 residues.

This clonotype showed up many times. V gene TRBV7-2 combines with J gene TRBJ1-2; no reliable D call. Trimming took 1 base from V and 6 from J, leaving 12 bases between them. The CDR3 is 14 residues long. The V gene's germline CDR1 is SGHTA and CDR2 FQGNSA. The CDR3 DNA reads TGTGCCAGCAGCTTAGAGAGAGGGATTGATGGCTACACCTTC. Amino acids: CASSLERGIDGYTF.

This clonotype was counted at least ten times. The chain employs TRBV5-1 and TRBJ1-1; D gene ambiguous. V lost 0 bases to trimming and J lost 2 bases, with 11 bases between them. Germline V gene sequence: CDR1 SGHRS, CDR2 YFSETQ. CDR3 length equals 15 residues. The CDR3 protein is CASSLGPGKNTEAFF. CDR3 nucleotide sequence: TGCGCCAGCAGCTTGGGGCCGGGGAAAAACACTGAAGCTTTCTTT.

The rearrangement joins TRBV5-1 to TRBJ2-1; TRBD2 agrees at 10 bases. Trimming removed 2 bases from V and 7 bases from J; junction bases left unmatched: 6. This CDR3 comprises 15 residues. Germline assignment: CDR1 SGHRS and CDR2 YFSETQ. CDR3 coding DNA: TGCGCCAGCAGCTTCCCCCTAGCGGGAGAAAATGAGCAGTTCTTC. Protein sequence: CASSFPLAGENEQFF.

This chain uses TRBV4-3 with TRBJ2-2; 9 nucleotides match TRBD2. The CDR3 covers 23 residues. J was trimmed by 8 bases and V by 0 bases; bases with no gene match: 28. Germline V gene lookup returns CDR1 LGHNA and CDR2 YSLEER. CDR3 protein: CASSQDLQPRGPELAGLTGELFF. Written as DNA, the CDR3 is TGCGCCAGCAGCCAAGATTTGCAGCCTAGGGGCCCGGAGCTAGCGGGATTAACGGGGGAGCTGTTTTTT.

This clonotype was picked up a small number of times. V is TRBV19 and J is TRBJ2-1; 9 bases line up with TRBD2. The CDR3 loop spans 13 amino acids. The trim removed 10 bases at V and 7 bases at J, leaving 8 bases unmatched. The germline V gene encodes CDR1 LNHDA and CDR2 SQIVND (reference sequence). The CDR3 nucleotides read TGTGCCACAGCTAGCGGGAAAGGGAATGAGCAGTTCTTC. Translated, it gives CATASGKGNEQFF. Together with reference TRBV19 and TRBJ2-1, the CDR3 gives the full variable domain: DGGITQSPKYLFRKEGQNVTLSCEQNLNHDAMYWYRQDPGQGLRLIYYSQIVNDFQKGDIAEGYSVSREKKESFPLTVTSAQKNPTAFYLCATASGKGNEQFFGPGTRLTVL.

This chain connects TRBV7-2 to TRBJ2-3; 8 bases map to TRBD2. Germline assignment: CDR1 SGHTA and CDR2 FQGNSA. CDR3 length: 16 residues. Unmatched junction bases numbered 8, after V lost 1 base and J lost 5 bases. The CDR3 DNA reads TGTGCCAGCAGCTTAGAGGTTAGCGGGATCGGAGATACGCAGTATTTT. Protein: CASSLEVSGIGDTQYF.

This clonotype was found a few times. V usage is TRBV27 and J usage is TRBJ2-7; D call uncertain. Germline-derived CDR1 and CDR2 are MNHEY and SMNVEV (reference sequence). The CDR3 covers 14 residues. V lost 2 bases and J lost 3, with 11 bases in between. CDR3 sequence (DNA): TGTGCCAGCAGTTTAAAGCCGCTAGTCTACGAGCAGTACTTC. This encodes CASSLKPLVYEQYF.

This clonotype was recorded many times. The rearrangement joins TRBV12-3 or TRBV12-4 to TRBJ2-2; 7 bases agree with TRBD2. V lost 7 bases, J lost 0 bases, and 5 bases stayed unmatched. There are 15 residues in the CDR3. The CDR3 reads CASNLSGANTGELFF. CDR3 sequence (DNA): TGTGCCAGCAATCTAAGCGGGGCGAACACCGGGGAGCTGTTTTTT.

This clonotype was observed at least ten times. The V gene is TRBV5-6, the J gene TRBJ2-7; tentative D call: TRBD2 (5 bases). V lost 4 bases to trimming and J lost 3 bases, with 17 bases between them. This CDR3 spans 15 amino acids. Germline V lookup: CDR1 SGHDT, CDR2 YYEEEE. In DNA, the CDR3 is TGTGCCAGCAGCCGAGAACCGGGATACAACTACGAGCAGTACTTC. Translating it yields CASSREPGYNYEQYF.

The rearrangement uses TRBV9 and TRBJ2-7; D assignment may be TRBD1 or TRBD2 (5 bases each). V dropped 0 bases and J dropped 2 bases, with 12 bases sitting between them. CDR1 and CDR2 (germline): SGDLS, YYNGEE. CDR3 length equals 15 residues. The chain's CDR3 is CASSVVGTQTYEQYF. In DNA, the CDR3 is TGTGCCAGCAGCGTAGTAGGGACCCAGACCTACGAGCAGTACTTC.

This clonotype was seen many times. In DNA form, the CDR3 reads TGCAGTGTGGGACAGCAGTACGAGCAGTACTTC. It translates to CSVGQQYEQYF. J is TRBJ2-7 and V is TRBV20-1, with 7 bases fitting TRBD1. Germline CDR1 is DFQATT and CDR2 is SNEGSKA (reference sequence). J gave up 4 bases and V 7 bases, and 4 bases lay outside the gene matches. This CDR3 comprises 11 residues.

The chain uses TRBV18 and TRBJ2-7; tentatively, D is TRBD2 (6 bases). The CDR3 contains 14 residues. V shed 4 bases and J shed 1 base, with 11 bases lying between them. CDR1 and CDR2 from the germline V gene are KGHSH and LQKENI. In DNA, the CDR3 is TGTGCCAGCTCACGGGACTGGAAGTCCTACGAGCAGTACTTC. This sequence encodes CASSRDWKSYEQYF.

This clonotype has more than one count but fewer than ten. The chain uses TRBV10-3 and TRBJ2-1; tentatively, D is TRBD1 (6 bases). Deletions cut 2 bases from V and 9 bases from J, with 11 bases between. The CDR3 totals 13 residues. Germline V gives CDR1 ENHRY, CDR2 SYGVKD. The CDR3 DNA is TGTGCCATCAGTGAGGACCTAGGGGGTGAGCAGTTCTTC. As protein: CAISEDLGGEQFF.

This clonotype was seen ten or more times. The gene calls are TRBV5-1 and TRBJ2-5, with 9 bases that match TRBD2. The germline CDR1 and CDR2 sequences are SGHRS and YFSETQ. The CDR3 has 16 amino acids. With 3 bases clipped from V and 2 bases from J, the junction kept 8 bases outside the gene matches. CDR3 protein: CASSYGLAGIQETQYF. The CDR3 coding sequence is TGCGCCAGCAGCTACGGTCTAGCGGGAATTCAAGAGACCCAGTACTTC.

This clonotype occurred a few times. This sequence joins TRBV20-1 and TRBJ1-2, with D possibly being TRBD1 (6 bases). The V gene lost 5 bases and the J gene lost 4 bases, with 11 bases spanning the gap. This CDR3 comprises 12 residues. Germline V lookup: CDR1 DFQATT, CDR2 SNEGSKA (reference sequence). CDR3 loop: CSAERGSYGYTF. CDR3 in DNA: TGCAGTGCTGAAAGGGGGTCCTATGGCTACACCTTC.

The CDR3 spells CASSPGLVGSEQFF. CDR3 bases: TGTGCCAGCAGCCCTGGGCTAGTCGGCTCTGAGCAGTTCTTC. The chain has TRBV4-2 and TRBJ2-1; no firm D call. Trimming cost V 4 bases and J 9 bases, with 16 bases left between them. Germline V CDR1 and CDR2: LGHNA, YNFKEQ. The CDR3 sequence is 14 residues long.

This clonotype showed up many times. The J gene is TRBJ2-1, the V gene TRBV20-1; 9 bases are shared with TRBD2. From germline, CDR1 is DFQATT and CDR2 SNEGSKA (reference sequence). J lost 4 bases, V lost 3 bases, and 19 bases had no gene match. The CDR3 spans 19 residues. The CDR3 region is CSARVGYEREVRVYNEQFF. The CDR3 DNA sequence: TGCAGTGCTAGGGTGGGGTATGAGCGGGAGGTCCGAGTATACAATGAGCAGTTCTTC.

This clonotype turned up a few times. CDR3 in amino acids: CSALPSGRAYEQYF. CDR3 sequence (DNA): TGCAGTGCTCTTCCCAGCGGGAGGGCTTACGAGCAGTACTTC. The chain uses TRBV20-1 and TRBJ2-7; 10 nucleotides align to TRBD2. Germline-derived CDR1 and CDR2 are DFQATT and SNEGSKA (reference sequence). The V segment lost 5 bases and the J segment 4 bases; nucleotides outside the gene matches: 8. This CDR3 has 14 amino acids.

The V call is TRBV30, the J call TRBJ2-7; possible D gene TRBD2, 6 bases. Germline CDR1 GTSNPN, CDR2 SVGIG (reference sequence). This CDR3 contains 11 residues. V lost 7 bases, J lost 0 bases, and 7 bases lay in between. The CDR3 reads CASGVSYEQYF. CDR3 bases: TGTGCCTCGGGGGTCTCCTACGAGCAGTACTTC.